This T cell receptor beta chain is drawn from a study of CD8+ T cells in alopecia areata. Study-level points and caveats: The study found TCR sharing across patients less clear than in mice, possibly for HLA reasons. It was lesional scalp, especially alopecia totalis/universalis, that showed higher clonality than normal scalp. Sequence data from scalp samples additionally include resident alphabeta T cells of normal skin.

The germline gives CDR1 PRHDT, CDR2 FYEKMQ (reference sequence). The CDR3 loop spans 14 amino acids. V was pared by 1 base and J by 2 bases, with 8 bases between. Separation by sorting yielded CD4+ and CD8+ T cells from PBMCs. The authors extracted RNA and reverse transcribed it into cDNA as the sequencing template. Profiled with immunoSEQ multiplex PCR; TCRdb holds only in-frame clones, not every one. The data hold 130,000 to 150,000 clones, with less than 65% observed a single time. Note on this clone: The antigen is undetermined.

The sequencing input was CD8+ T cells sorted from blood. The V and J genes are TRBV13 and TRBJ2-5, with D unresolved. This receptor was taken from a human donor in good health. CDR3 amino acids: CASSLVGIQETQYF. CDR3 nucleotide sequence: TGTGCCAGCAGCTTAGTCGGAATTCAAGAGACCCAGTACTTC.